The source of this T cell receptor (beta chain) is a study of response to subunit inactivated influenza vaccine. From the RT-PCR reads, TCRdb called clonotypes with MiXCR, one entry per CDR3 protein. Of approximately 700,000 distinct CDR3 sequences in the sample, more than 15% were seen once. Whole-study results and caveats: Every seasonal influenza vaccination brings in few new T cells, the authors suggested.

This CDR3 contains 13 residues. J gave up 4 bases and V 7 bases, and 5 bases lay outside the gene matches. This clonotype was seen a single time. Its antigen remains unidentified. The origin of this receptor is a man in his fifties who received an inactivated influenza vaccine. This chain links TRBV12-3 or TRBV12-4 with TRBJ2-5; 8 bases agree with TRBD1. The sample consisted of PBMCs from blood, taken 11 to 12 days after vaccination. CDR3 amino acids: CASIQGAGETQYF. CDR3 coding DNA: TGTGCCAGCATTCAGGGGGCAGGAGAGACCCAGTACTTC.